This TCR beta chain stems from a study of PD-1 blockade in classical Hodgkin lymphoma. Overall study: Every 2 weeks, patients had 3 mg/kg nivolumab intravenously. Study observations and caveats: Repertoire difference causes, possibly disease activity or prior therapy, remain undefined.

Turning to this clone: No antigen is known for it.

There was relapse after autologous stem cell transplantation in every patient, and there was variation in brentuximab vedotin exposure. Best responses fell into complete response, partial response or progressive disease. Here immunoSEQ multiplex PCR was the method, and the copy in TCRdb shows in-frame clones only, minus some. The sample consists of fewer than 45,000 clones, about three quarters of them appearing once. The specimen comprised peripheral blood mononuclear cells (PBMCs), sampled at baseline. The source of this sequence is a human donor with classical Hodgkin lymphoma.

The CDR3 sequence is CASRSGANVLTF. CDR3 in DNA: TGCGCCAGCCGCTCTGGGGCCAACGTCCTGACTTTC. The V and J genes are TRBV5-1 and TRBJ2-6; no clear D gene. Germline CDR1 and CDR2: SGHRS and YFSETQ. The V gene lost 7 bases and the J gene lost 0 bases, with 2 bases spanning the gap. CDR3 length: 12 amino acids.